This T cell receptor (beta chain) stems from a study of blood T cells in healthy people across ages. J lost 5 bases, V lost 8 bases, and 8 bases had no gene match. This CDR3 comprises 15 residues. A second PCR, run for about 6 to 11 cycles, used a sample-barcoded 5' primer plus a J-beta primer mix. TCRdb processed the 5' RACE reads anew with MiXCR; each CDR3 protein has one entry. The sample carries fewer than 750,000 distinct CDR3 sequences, around 50% recorded once. This clonotype was observed a few times. The sequencing sample was made of blood. The V and J genes are TRBV12-3 or TRBV12-4 and TRBJ2-3, with 12 bases fitting TRBD1. This sequence was found in a woman older than 75 in good health. CDR3 bases: TGTGCCAGCGGGCCCGGGACAGGGGGCGTAGATACGCAGTATTTT. This translates into CASGPGTGGVDTQYF.